These 6 T cell receptor beta chains came from one sample sequenced in a study of T cells after yellow fever vaccination. Each CDR3 protein gets one entry after TCRdb re-called the 5' RACE reads with MiXCR. The sample yields 150,000 to 200,000 distinct CDR3 sequences, 7% to 10% seen once. The sequencing here drew on CD8+ T cells sorted from PBMCs, taken 45 days after the yellow fever booster vaccination. The receptor source for this set is a man aged 18 to 30 who received the YFV17D yellow fever vaccine.

This clonotype was seen many times. The chain combines TRBV27 with TRBJ1-2, with D unresolved. The CDR3 loop spans 16 amino acids. V lost 2 bases and J lost 5, with 18 bases in between. Per germline, CDR1 MNHEY and CDR2 SMNVEV (reference sequence). CDR3 DNA: TGTGCCAGCAGTTTAGAGGGCACGGGAGGAACATATGGCTACACCTTC. Translated, it gives CASSLEGTGGTYGYTF.

The sample holds a few counts of this clonotype. The chain links TRBV20-1 to TRBJ2-3; TRBD1 agrees at 7 bases. CDR3 size: 15 residues. Germline CDR1 is DFQATT and CDR2 is SNEGSKA (reference sequence). Trimming at V came to 6 bases and at J to 2 bases, leaving 11 bases not matched to a gene. CDR3 nucleotide sequence: TGCAGTGCCCCCACAGGGACAGTGTTCACAGATACGCAGTATTTT. This sequence encodes CSAPTGTVFTDTQYF.

This clonotype has only a few counts. The chain uses TRBV7-6 and TRBJ2-1, with 9 bases that match TRBD2. CDR3 length: 16 residues. CDR1 and CDR2 from the germline V gene are SGHVS and FNYEAQ. Trimming took 1 base from V and 9 from J; bases not matched to a gene: 10. The CDR3 DNA follows: TGTGCCAGCAGCTTAGGCGGGACTAGCTACACCGGTGAGCAGTTCTTC. Translation: CASSLGGTSYTGEQFF.

This clonotype has only a few counts. V gene TRBV9 combines with J gene TRBJ2-3, with D maybe TRBD2 (6 bases). The CDR3 length is 18 residues. Germline-derived CDR1 and CDR2 are SGDLS and YYNGEE. The V and J ends lost 0 bases and 2 bases respectively, with 19 bases between them. CDR3 bases: TGTGCCAGCAGCGTAGACGACCGACTAGTCCCCCCCACAGATACGCAGTATTTT. Translated, it gives CASSVDDRLVPPTDTQYF.

The table lists this clonotype with a few counts. This chain joins TRBV7-9 and TRBJ2-5; 9 positions match TRBD2. Germline V CDR1 and CDR2: SEHNR, FQNEAQ (reference sequence). CDR3 size: 14 residues. V lost 6 bases to trimming and J lost 1 base; unmatched junction nucleotides: 3. The CDR3 sequence is CASRSGGIQETQYF. DNA for the CDR3: TGTGCCAGCAGAAGCGGGGGGATCCAAGAGACCCAGTACTTC.

This clonotype was counted between two and nine times. J is TRBJ1-5 and V is TRBV30, with D uncertain. Germline CDR1 reads GTSNPN; CDR2 reads SVGIG (reference sequence). Trimming shortened V by 2 bases and J by 1 base, and 9 bases separated the two germline ends. The length of the CDR3 is 14 residues. The CDR3 loop is CAWSWAASNQPQHF. CDR3 bases: TGTGCCTGGAGTTGGGCAGCAAGCAATCAGCCCCAGCATTTT. Supplemented by reference TRBV30 and TRBJ1-5, the full variable domain reads SQTIHQWPATLVQPVGSPLSLECTVEGTSNPNLYWYRQAAGRGLQLLFYSVGIGQISSEVPQNLSASRPQDRQFILSSKKLLLSDSGFYLCAWSWAASNQPQHFGDGTRLSIL.